This TCR beta chain came from a study of lymphopenia after photon versus proton radiotherapy. Broader study findings: In patients who died, overall survival fell as post-nadir TCR diversity dropped more.

CDR1 is SGHRS, CDR2 YFSETQ, per germline. This CDR3 is 14 amino acids long. With V trimmed by 9 bases and J by 2 bases, 8 bases remained unmatched. This clone was observed a single time. The antigen is not known. TCRdb's copy holds only in-frame clones and misses some; the assay was immunoSEQ multiplex PCR. The data hold about 23,000 clones, with 80% to 95% observed a single time. The sample in question was peripheral blood, obtained from a patient treated with proton-based radiotherapy. The V call is TRBV5-1, the J call TRBJ2-3, with 8 nucleotides matching TRBD2. The source of this sequence is a woman in her 70s with pancreatic cancer. Some clones in this sample may be carry-over from other donors' samples. The CDR3: CATAPGGYTDTQYF. In nucleotides, the CDR3 is TGCGCCACCGCCCCGGGGGGGTACACAGATACGCAGTATTTT.